Included here is one T cell receptor (beta chain) sequence, with context. Its matching antigen is unknown. This sample stems from a study of beta chain features in type 1 diabetes. Sequencing targeted expressed TCRB transcripts, as all isolated RNA had been reverse transcribed. Here immunoSEQ multiplex PCR was the method, and the copy in TCRdb shows in-frame clones only, minus some. The data hold roughly 340,000 clones, with about 14% observed a single time. The study, taken as a whole, reports: TCRB CDR3 length was moderately but significantly reduced in all four CD4+ subsets of Type 1 diabetes patients. VDJ junctions from patients with type 1 diabetes contained fewer insertions and more deletions.

Post-sort purity exceeded 95% for all sorted populations. The CDR3 is made up of 15 amino acids. V was clipped by 5 bases and J by 4 bases; unmatched bases: 7. CDR1 and CDR2 from the germline V gene are MNHEY and SMNVEV (reference sequence). The receptor was isolated from a woman aged 18-29 years with type 1 diabetes. The sample comprised naive CD4+ T cells from blood. The genes are TRBV27 and TRBJ2-5; 10 bases are a match to TRBD2. CDR3 coding DNA: TGTGCCAGCAGTCCCAGAGCGGGGGGGGGAGAGACCCAGTACTTC. Its protein product is CASSPRAGGGETQYF.